This TCR beta chain was sequenced for a study of Graves' ophthalmopathy and Graves' hyperthyroidism. This clonotype was detected many times. The authors amplified TCR beta CDR3 regions, and they did so from RNA transcripts for repertoire sequencing. HTBI primers were used in a first-round RT-PCR, which preceded a second-round multiplex PCR. TCRdb independently ran MiXCR on the multiplex PCR reads; one entry per CDR3 protein. The sample lists 300,000 to 400,000 distinct CDR3 sequences, approximately 17% seen once, with 2.4% in the top ten. The CDR3 is made up of 13 amino acids. Between the trimmed V and J ends, which lost 3 bases and 3 bases, there was a span of 8 bases. Germline assignment: CDR1 LGHDT and CDR2 YNNKEL (reference sequence).

This rearrangement joins TRBV3-1 to TRBJ2-5; D is unclear. This receptor was obtained from an adult woman with stable Graves' hyperthyroidism. Input material: peripheral blood. The CDR3 is CASSHAREETQYF. CDR3 nucleotides: TGTGCCAGCAGCCATGCTAGGGAAGAGACCCAGTACTTC.